These 17 T cell receptor beta chains share one sample of origin, sequenced in a study of blood T cell repertoires in COVID-19. This table comes from immunoSEQ multiplex PCR, and its TCRdb copy is limited to in-frame clones, with some not included. The sample includes hundreds of thousands of clones, about 89% of them seen just once. Source material: PBMCs or T cells enriched from blood (not recorded which). These receptors came from a man between 40 and 49 years old in a cohort exposed to, infected with or recovered from COVID-19 (not recorded which).

This chain joins TRBV7-2 and TRBJ2-5; 8 positions match TRBD2. V trimming: 1 base; J trimming: 5 bases; junction bases outside the gene matches: 9. Germline CDR1 SGHTA, CDR2 FQGNSA. The CDR3 consists of 16 residues. The CDR3, as DNA: TGTGCCAGCAGCTTAGGGGTGGCACGGGAGGGGGAGACCCAGTACTTC. This translates into CASSLGVAREGETQYF.

The chain joins TRBV24-1 to TRBJ1-3; D gene uncertain. Trimming cost V 2 bases and J 1 base, with 5 bases left between them. Germline V lookup: CDR1 KGHDR, CDR2 SFDVKD. The CDR3 spans 14 residues. The CDR3, as DNA: TGTGCCACCAGTGATTCCAGGTCTGGAAACACCATATATTTT. Its protein is CATSDSRSGNTIYF.

With regard to this clone: Other DNA sequences of this sample code for an identical CDR3. The chain carries TRBV2 and TRBJ2-3, with 10 bases fitting TRBD2. CDR3 length: 15 residues. Trimming cost V 0 bases and J 4 bases; bases outside gene matches: 1. Germline-derived CDR1 and CDR2 are SNHLY and FYNNEI. The CDR3 region is CASSEASGRPDTQYF. CDR3 nucleotide sequence: TGTGCCAGCAGTGAAGCTAGCGGGAGGCCAGATACGCAGTATTTT. Drawing the rest from reference TRBV2 and TRBJ2-3, the complete variable domain is EPEVTQTPSHQVTQMGQEVILRCVPISNHLYFYWYRQILGQKVEFLVSFYNNEISEKSEIFDDQFSVERPDGSNFTLKIRSTKLEDSAMYFCASSEASGRPDTQYFGPGTRLTVL.

The chain links TRBV6-2 or TRBV6-3 to TRBJ1-5; D uncertain. CDR3 length equals 17 residues. Trimming removed 4 bases from V and 0 bases from J, with 16 bases in between. Germline V gene sequence: CDR1 MNHEY, CDR2 SVGEGT. The CDR3 DNA reads as TGTGCCAGCAGTTCCATTTTACAGAGAAATAGCAATCAGCCCCAGCATTTT. Residues: CASSSILQRNSNQPQHF.

The V and J genes are TRBV5-1 and TRBJ2-1; 9 bases match TRBD1. Germline trimming cut 3 bases from V and 9 bases from J; bases unmatched to any gene: 7. Germline V lookup: CDR1 SGHRS, CDR2 YFSETQ. The CDR3 has 14 residues. CDR3 sequence reads: CASSWGNRGPEQFF. CDR3 nucleotide sequence: TGCGCCAGCAGCTGGGGGAACAGGGGGCCTGAGCAGTTCTTC.

Turning to this clone: Additional DNA sequences in this sample encode the identical CDR3. The V gene is TRBV18, the J gene TRBJ2-7, with D unclear. The V gene lost 2 bases and the J gene lost 2 bases, with 4 bases spanning the gap. Germline CDR1 and CDR2: KGHSH and LQKENI. This CDR3 spans 12 amino acids. The CDR3: CASSPSTYEQYF. DNA of the CDR3: TGTGCCAGCTCACCAAGCACCTACGAGCAGTACTTC.

The J gene is TRBJ2-7, the V gene TRBV7-9, with a tentative D call TRBD2 (5 bases). Trimming removed 1 base from V and 6 bases from J, with 10 bases in between. Germline loops: CDR1 SEHNR, CDR2 FQNEAQ (reference sequence). This CDR3 comprises 13 residues. Written as DNA, the CDR3 is TGTGCCAGCAGCTTAGGGGCAGAGGGCGAGCAGTACTTC. It is translated as CASSLGAEGEQYF.

The gene calls are TRBV6-5 and TRBJ2-7; 8 positions match TRBD2. The CDR3 length is 15 residues. The V segment lost 2 bases and the J segment 1 base; nucleotides outside the gene matches: 4. Germline CDR1 is MNHEY and CDR2 is SVGAGI. The CDR3 here is CASSYASGPSYEQYF. CDR3 sequence (DNA): TGTGCCAGCAGTTACGCTAGCGGGCCTTCCTACGAGCAGTACTTC.

In this sample, this clone turned up once. The V gene is TRBV7-2, the J gene TRBJ2-5; 9 bases align to TRBD2. This CDR3 is 13 amino acids long. With 5 bases clipped from V and 5 bases from J, the junction kept 3 bases outside the gene matches. Germline V gives CDR1 SGHTA, CDR2 FQGNSA. The CDR3 sequence: CASSPGLAETQYF. In DNA, the CDR3 is TGTGCCAGCAGCCCCGGACTAGCGGAGACCCAGTACTTC.

The V and J genes are TRBV2 and TRBJ1-4; D not resolved. CDR3 size: 12 residues. Germline CDR1 reads SNHLY; CDR2 reads FYNNEI. V shed 3 bases and J shed 4 bases, with 3 bases lying between them. CDR3 amino acids: CASSDSNEKLFF. The CDR3 DNA sequence: TGTGCCAGCAGTGACAGTAATGAAAAACTGTTTTTT.

V and J are TRBV5-4 and TRBJ1-1, with D perhaps TRBD1 (6 bases). This CDR3 is 16 amino acids long. The V gene lost 3 bases and the J gene lost 1 base, with 16 bases spanning the gap. In germline, CDR1 is SGHNT, CDR2 YYREEE (reference sequence). The CDR3 region is CASSYKIQGTNTEAFF. CDR3 coding DNA: TGTGCCAGCAGCTACAAAATACAGGGAACGAACACTGAAGCTTTCTTT. Based on the CDR3 plus reference TRBV5-4 and TRBJ1-1, the full variable domain is ETGVTQSPTHLIKTRGQQVTLRCSSQSGHNTVSWYQQALGQGPQFIFQYYREEENGRGNFPPRFSGLQFPNYSSELNVNALELDDSALYLCASSYKIQGTNTEAFFGQGTRLTVV.

The chain carries TRBV2 and TRBJ1-2; TRBD1 aligns across 8 bases. The germline V gene encodes CDR1 SNHLY and CDR2 FYNNEI. The CDR3 runs 14 residues. V dropped 4 bases and J dropped 4; count of bases not matched to a gene: 5. Written as DNA, the CDR3 is TGTGCCAGCAGTGTGCAGGGGGCGGGCTATGGCTACACCTTC. Amino acids: CASSVQGAGYGYTF.

V usage is TRBV19 and J usage is TRBJ2-2; 7 positions match TRBD1. Germline-derived CDR1 and CDR2 are LNHDA and SQIVND (reference sequence). This CDR3 contains 15 residues. V was pared by 7 bases and J by 0 bases, with 5 bases of the junction left unmatched. This CDR3 is CASKGAGANTGELFF. CDR3 DNA: TGTGCCAGTAAGGGGGCAGGGGCGAACACCGGGGAGCTGTTTTTT. Using reference TRBV19 and TRBJ2-2 for the parts outside the CDR3, the full variable domain is DGGITQSPKYLFRKEGQNVTLSCEQNLNHDAMYWYRQDPGQGLRLIYYSQIVNDFQKGDIAEGYSVSREKKESFPLTVTSAQKNPTAFYLCASKGAGANTGELFFGEGSRLTVL.

V usage is TRBV4-1 and J usage is TRBJ1-3; 8 bases are shared with TRBD1. V lost 2 bases and J lost 2; bases outside the gene matches: 2. Germline V gene sequence: CDR1 MGHRA, CDR2 YSYEKL. The CDR3 is made up of 15 amino acids. CDR3 loop: CASSQRTGTGNTIYF. In nucleotides, the CDR3 is TGCGCCAGCAGCCAAAGGACAGGGACTGGAAACACCATATATTTT.

V usage is TRBV4-2 and J usage is TRBJ2-1, with 14 bases identical to TRBD2. With 1 base clipped from V and 0 bases from J, the junction kept 2 bases outside the gene matches. In germline, CDR1 is LGHNA, CDR2 YNFKEQ. The CDR3 contains 18 residues. CDR3 nucleotides: TGTGCCAGCAGCCAAGTGGGACTAGCGGGAGCCTCCTACAATGAGCAGTTCTTC. Amino acids: CASSQVGLAGASYNEQFF.

This clone came up a few times. This chain joins TRBV28 and TRBJ1-5, with D maybe TRBD1 (5 bases). CDR1 MDHEN and CDR2 SYDVKM come from the germline V gene. V was shortened by 10 bases and J by 4 bases, with 17 bases between the two germline ends. The CDR3 is 14 residues long. The CDR3 here is CATSPGGTNQPQHF. CDR3 DNA: TGTGCCACCTCACCGGGGGGAACAAATCAGCCCCAGCATTTT.

This clone was seen only a few times. The rearrangement uses TRBV5-4 and TRBJ1-4; 11 bases are a match to TRBD1. Germline loops: CDR1 SGHNT, CDR2 YYREEE (reference sequence). The CDR3 runs 19 residues. V lost 1 base and J lost 7; bases outside the gene matches: 15. The CDR3: CASSLRTGGLEGLGEKLFF. CDR3 sequence (DNA): TGTGCCAGCAGCTTGCGGACAGGGGGCTTGGAAGGGCTGGGTGAAAAACTGTTTTTT. The variable domain in full, completed from reference TRBV5-4 and TRBJ1-4, reads ETGVTQSPTHLIKTRGQQVTLRCSSQSGHNTVSWYQQALGQGPQFIFQYYREEENGRGNFPPRFSGLQFPNYSSELNVNALELDDSALYLCASSLRTGGLEGLGEKLFFGSGTQLSVL.